The 20 T cell receptor beta chains below all came from one sample that was sequenced in a study of blood T cells in healthy people across ages. Together with a sample-barcoded 5' primer, a J-beta primer mix was included in a second PCR lasting about 6 to 12 cycles. TCRdb processed the 5' RACE reads anew with MiXCR; each CDR3 protein has one entry. The table includes around 1.1 million distinct CDR3 sequences, 30% to 40% detected once. The sample comprised blood. Source of these receptors: a man aged 18 to 29 in good health.

This clonotype came up a few times. V usage is TRBV15 and J usage is TRBJ2-2; TRBD1 aligns across 7 bases. The V segment lost 1 base and the J segment 5 bases; nucleotides outside the gene matches: 7. The CDR3 spans 16 residues. The germline V gene encodes CDR1 LNHNV and CDR2 YYDKDF (reference sequence). CDR3 sequence: CATSRALQGLTGELFF. The CDR3 coding sequence is TGTGCCACCAGCAGAGCTCTACAGGGGCTTACCGGGGAGCTGTTTTTT.

This clonotype was detected once. The V gene is TRBV4-3, the J gene TRBJ2-6; tentatively, D is TRBD2 (5 bases). Trimming pared 0 bases from V and 12 bases from J, leaving 15 bases between. Per the germline V gene, CDR1 is LGHNA and CDR2 is YSLEER. The CDR3 covers 15 residues. In DNA, the CDR3 is TGCGCCAGCAGCCAAGATTGGGCCGAGGGTCCCGTCCTGACTTTC. As protein: CASSQDWAEGPVLTF.

The rearrangement joins TRBV3-1 to TRBJ2-5; D may be TRBD1 or TRBD2 (5 bases each). This CDR3 has 15 amino acids. The germline gives CDR1 LGHDT, CDR2 YNNKEL (reference sequence). V was trimmed by 0 bases and J by 11 bases, leaving 19 bases between them. The CDR3 here is CASSQEGPRVNEQYF. The CDR3 DNA is TGTGCCAGCAGCCAAGAGGGACCAAGAGTCAATGAGCAGTACTTC.

Notes on this clonotype: Given the absence of the conserved phenylalanine or tryptophan at the CDR3 end, a read error is likely. This sequence joins TRBV6-5 and TRBJ2-7; TRBD2 might be the D (6 bases). The ends were cut back, 2 bases at V and 2 bases at J, with 13 bases in the middle. There are 15 residues in the CDR3. From germline, CDR1 is MNHEY and CDR2 SVGAGI. CDR3 DNA sequence: TGTGCCAGCAGTTACGGGGGACTGACACCCTACGAGCAGTACTTA. Protein: CASSYGGLTPYEQYL.

On this clonotype: One junction end disagrees with the germline gene, perhaps due to a read error. This sequence joins TRBV4-2 and TRBJ2-6; 7 positions match TRBD1. CDR1 is LGHNA, CDR2 YNFKEQ, per germline. This CDR3 has 18 residues. The CDR3 loop is CASSQDSTGRAGANVLTF. CDR3 DNA: TGTGCCAGCAGCCAAGATTCGACAGGGCGGGCTGGGGCCAACGTCCTAACTTTC.

The chain is built from TRBV20-1 and TRBJ2-2; the match to TRBD2 covers 14 bases. V shed 0 bases and J 7 bases; nucleotides not matched to a gene: 13. Germline CDR1 is DFQATT and CDR2 is SNEGSKA (reference sequence). There are 19 residues in the CDR3. The CDR3 DNA reads TGCAGTGCTAGAGACCCTACTGCGACTAGCGGGGGGGCCAACGGGGAGCTGTTTTTT. As protein: CSARDPTATSGGANGELFF.

V and J are TRBV14 and TRBJ1-1; D is perhaps TRBD1 (5 bases). Trimming pared 0 bases from V and 6 bases from J, leaving 11 bases between. CDR1 SGHDN and CDR2 FVKESK come from the germline V gene. CDR3 length: 14 residues. The CDR3 sequence is CASSQEPKGAEAFF. For the CDR3, the DNA is TGTGCCAGCAGCCAAGAACCCAAAGGGGCTGAAGCTTTCTTT.

About this clonotype: A much more abundant neighbour one base away suggests this may be a read error. The chain employs TRBV5-6 and TRBJ2-3; possible D gene TRBD2, 6 bases. Germline CDR1 is SGHDT and CDR2 is YYEEEE. This CDR3 contains 16 residues. Trimming took off 3 bases at V and 0 bases at J, with 14 bases between the two ends. The CDR3 coding sequence is TGTGCCAGCAGCTCGGAGGGGCAACTTAGCACAGATACGCAGTATTTT. It translates to CASSSEGQLSTDTQYF.

This clonotype was seen a few times. The gene calls are TRBV6-5 and TRBJ1-1, with 7 bases aligning to TRBD1. The CDR3 length is 15 residues. The J segment lost 4 bases and the V segment lost 6 bases, leaving 11 bases of the junction unmatched. The germline CDR1 and CDR2 sequences are MNHEY and SVGAGI. CDR3 in amino acids: CASSPGGGEVTEAFF. The CDR3 DNA follows: TGTGCCAGCAGCCCCGGAGGGGGCGAAGTCACTGAAGCTTTCTTT.

This clonotype came up a few times. The rearrangement links TRBV10-3 to TRBJ2-1; 12 bases are a match to TRBD1. The DNA end is more similar to TRBJ2-7, so the J call may be wrong. CDR1 is ENHRY and CDR2 is SYGVKD in the germline V gene. CDR3 length equals 17 residues. The CDR3 sequence: CATLGQGAQRDYNEQYF. In DNA, the CDR3 is TGTGCCACCCTGGGACAGGGGGCGCAAAGGGACTACAATGAGCAGTACTTC.

This chain links TRBV6-2 or TRBV6-3 with TRBJ2-1; no definite D call. V lost 6 bases to trimming and J lost 0 bases, with 9 bases between them. Germline lookup yields CDR1 MNHEY and CDR2 SVGEGT. The CDR3 runs 14 residues. In DNA, the CDR3 is TGTGCCAGCAGCCGACTGAACTCCTACAATGAGCAGTTCTTC. Its translation is CASSRLNSYNEQFF.

V usage is TRBV24-1 and J usage is TRBJ2-2; weak D call: TRBD2 (5 bases). Germline CDR1 reads KGHDR; CDR2 reads SFDVKD. This CDR3 has 16 amino acids. V shed 0 bases and J shed 0 bases, with 7 bases lying between them. CDR3 protein: CATSDLKLANTGELFF. As DNA, the CDR3 is TGTGCCACCAGTGATTTGAAACTAGCGAACACCGGGGAGCTGTTTTTT.

V gene TRBV10-3 combines with J gene TRBJ1-5; D may be TRBD1 (6 bases). V lost 6 bases to trimming and J lost 3 bases, with 9 bases between them. Germline-derived CDR1 and CDR2 are ENHRY and SYGVKD. CDR3 length: 13 amino acids. CDR3 protein: CAISRQDNQPQHF. The CDR3, as DNA: TGTGCCATCAGCCGACAGGACAATCAGCCCCAGCATTTT.

J is TRBJ1-4 and V is TRBV4-3; unclear D gene. Germline loops: CDR1 LGHNA, CDR2 YSLEER. Trimming shortened V by 3 bases and J by 10 bases, and 12 bases separated the two germline ends. CDR3 size: 13 residues. The CDR3 sequence is CASSHGRGGKLFF. CDR3 coding DNA: TGCGCCAGCAGCCACGGACGAGGCGGAAAACTGTTTTTT.

This clonotype was observed a single time. The chain joins TRBV12-5 to TRBJ1-3; D uncertain. The CDR3 is 12 amino acids. V lost 7 bases and J lost 4, with 8 bases in between. Germline V gene data show CDR1 as LGHNT and CDR2 as FRNRAP. CDR3 region: CASAETGNTIYF. CDR3 DNA: TGTGCTAGTGCCGAGACCGGAAACACCATATATTTT. The full variable domain, its missing parts supplied by reference TRBV12-5 and TRBJ1-3, is DARVTQTPRHKVTEMGQEVTMRCQPILGHNTVFWYRQTMMQGLELLAYFRNRAPLDDSGMPKDRFSAEMPDATLATLKIQPSEPRDSAVYFCASAETGNTIYFGEGSWLTVV.

The chain combines TRBV7-9 with TRBJ2-1; weak D call: TRBD2 (5 bases). This CDR3 has 15 residues. Germline lookup yields CDR1 SEHNR and CDR2 FQNEAQ (reference sequence). The germline V and J ends were trimmed by 1 base and 5 bases, with 12 bases remaining between them. The DNA for the CDR3 is TGTGCCAGCAGCTTAGTGGCGGGTGTTAACAATGAGCAGTTCTTC. Protein sequence: CASSLVAGVNNEQFF.

This clonotype appeared a few times. This rearrangement joins TRBV7-2 to TRBJ1-1; D is unclear. The ends were cut back, 5 bases at V and 0 bases at J, with 16 bases in the middle. CDR3 length equals 16 residues. From germline, CDR1 is SGHTA and CDR2 FQGNSA. The CDR3 protein is CASSPSRSGLNTEAFF. Here the CDR3 DNA reads TGTGCCAGCAGCCCTTCCCGCTCGGGGTTGAACACTGAAGCTTTCTTT.

The chain joins TRBV6-6 to TRBJ2-7; a weak D match, TRBD1 (6 bases). V was shortened by 0 bases and J by 3 bases, with 18 bases between the two germline ends. The length of the CDR3 is 17 residues. In germline, CDR1 is MNHNY, CDR2 SVGAGI (reference sequence). CDR3 bases: TGTGCCAGCAGTTACTCGATGGCCAGGGGTACTTACTACGAGCAGTACTTC. This encodes CASSYSMARGTYYEQYF.

The chain links TRBV10-3 to TRBJ2-1; D uncertain. The CDR3 sequence is 12 residues long. The V end lost 4 bases, the J end lost 5 bases, and 6 bases lay between the germline ends. CDR1 and CDR2 from the germline V gene are ENHRY and SYGVKD. The CDR3 DNA sequence: TGTGCCATCAGTGGTGAGCACAATGAGCAGTTCTTC. This gives the protein CAISGEHNEQFF.

CDR3 amino acids: CASSLGTTVETQYF. The CDR3, as DNA: TGTGCCAGCAGCTTGGGGACGACAGTGGAGACCCAGTACTTC. The rearrangement links TRBV5-5 to TRBJ2-5; D is perhaps TRBD1 (5 bases). Per germline, CDR1 SGHKS and CDR2 YYEKEE (reference sequence). Trimming took off 0 bases at V and 5 bases at J, with 11 bases between the two ends. The CDR3 contains 14 residues.